Detailed here is one TCR beta chain. The data belong to a study of shared T cell receptors in the human thymus. Profiling relied on immunoSEQ multiplex PCR, and the TCRdb table lists in-frame clones only, not all of them. The sample contains about 660,000 clones, about 89% of which appear only once. The V gene's germline CDR1 is MGHRA and CDR2 YSYEKL. Trimming left V 1 base short and J 6 bases short, with 18 bases between. This CDR3 contains 17 residues. These data were likewise used in another study, on human thymus T cells. That investigation notes: The thymus tissue came from resections taken during corrective heart surgery. Gene usage for V and J segments appeared biased in thymic and blood repertoires. Unrelated individuals reportedly shared highly overlapping thymic TCR repertoires.

The receptor comes from a boy younger than two with a congenital heart defect. The sequenced material came from thymocytes. This chain uses TRBV4-1 with TRBJ2-2; TRBD1 might be the D (5 bases). CDR3 coding DNA: TGCGCCAGCAGCCAAGCATCCGGCCCCAAGGGGTCCGGGGAGCTGTTTTTT. It encodes CASSQASGPKGSGELFF.